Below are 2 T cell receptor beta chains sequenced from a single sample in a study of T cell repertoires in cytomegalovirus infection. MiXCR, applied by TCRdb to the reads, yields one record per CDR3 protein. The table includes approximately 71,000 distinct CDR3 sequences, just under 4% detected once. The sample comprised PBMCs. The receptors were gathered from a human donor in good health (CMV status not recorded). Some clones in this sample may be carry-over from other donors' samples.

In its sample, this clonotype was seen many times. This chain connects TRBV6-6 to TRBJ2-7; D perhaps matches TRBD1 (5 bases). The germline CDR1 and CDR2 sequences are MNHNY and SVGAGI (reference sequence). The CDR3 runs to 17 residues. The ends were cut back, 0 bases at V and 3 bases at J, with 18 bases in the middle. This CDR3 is CASSYSPPAGLRYEQYF. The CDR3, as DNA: TGTGCCAGCAGTTACTCGCCCCCGGCAGGGCTTCGCTACGAGCAGTACTTC.

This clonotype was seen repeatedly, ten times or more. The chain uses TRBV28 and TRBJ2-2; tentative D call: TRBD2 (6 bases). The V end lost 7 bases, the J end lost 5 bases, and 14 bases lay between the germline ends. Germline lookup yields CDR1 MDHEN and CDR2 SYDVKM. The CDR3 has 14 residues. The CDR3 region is CASINGGRTGELFF. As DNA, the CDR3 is TGTGCCAGCATCAACGGGGGTAGGACCGGGGAGCTGTTTTTT.